A selection of T cell receptor beta chains follows, all from one sample in a study of memory CD4+ T cells and cytomegalovirus serostatus. The assay was immunoSEQ multiplex PCR, and TCRdb's table has in-frame clones only and misses some. This table has tens of thousands of clones, approximately 79% appearing once. Sequencing was carried out using memory CD4+ T cells from blood. Receptors were obtained from an adult in good health and CMV-seronegative. The CDR3 runs from the conserved cysteine through the conserved F or W. D genes are given only for firm matches. The size of a clone is reported for some rows only, either as once, few or many, or as a class for expanded clones.

v_call	j_call	d_call	clone_size	cdr3_aa	cdr3_nt
TRBV2	TRBJ1-5	-	-	CASSIGHLGEPQHF	TGTGCCAGCAGTATCGGTCACCTTGGCGAGCCCCAGCATTTT
TRBV6-1	TRBJ1-3	-	-	CASSLGAYSGNTIYF	TGTGCCAGCAGTTTAGGGGCCTACTCTGGAAACACCATATATTTT
TRBV21-1	TRBJ2-2	-	-	CASSKGTTRERSNTGELFF	TGTGCCAGCAGCAAAGGAACAACTAGAGAGCGCTCTAACACCGGGGAGCTGTTTTTT
TRBV2	TRBJ1-2	TRBD1	-	CASSLGQGGGYTF	TGTGCCAGCAGTCTCGGACAGGGGGGTGGCTACACCTTC
TRBV7-6	TRBJ2-3	-	few	CASSLAGASTDTQYF	TGTGCCAGCAGCTTAGCGGGGGCCTCCACAGATACGCAGTATTTT
TRBV7-2	TRBJ1-2	TRBD1	-	CASSSSGTGTGYTF	TGTGCCAGCAGCTCGTCCGGGACAGGGACAGGCTACACCTTC
TRBV5-1	TRBJ2-5	-	-	CASSLGSAQETQYF	TGCGCCAGCAGCTTGGGTAGCGCACAAGAGACCCAGTACTTC
TRBV10-3	TRBJ1-5	TRBD1	-	CAISDGLTGDDQPQHF	TGTGCCATCAGTGACGGGCTCACAGGGGATGATCAGCCCCAGCATTTT
TRBV6-6	TRBJ2-7	-	-	CASSRSPPGEQYF	TGTGCCAGCAGTAGAAGCCCCCCGGGGGAGCAGTACTTC
TRBV6-4	TRBJ1-2	TRBD1	-	CASRGTADSYTF	TGTGCCAGCAGAGGGACAGCGGACAGCTACACCTTC